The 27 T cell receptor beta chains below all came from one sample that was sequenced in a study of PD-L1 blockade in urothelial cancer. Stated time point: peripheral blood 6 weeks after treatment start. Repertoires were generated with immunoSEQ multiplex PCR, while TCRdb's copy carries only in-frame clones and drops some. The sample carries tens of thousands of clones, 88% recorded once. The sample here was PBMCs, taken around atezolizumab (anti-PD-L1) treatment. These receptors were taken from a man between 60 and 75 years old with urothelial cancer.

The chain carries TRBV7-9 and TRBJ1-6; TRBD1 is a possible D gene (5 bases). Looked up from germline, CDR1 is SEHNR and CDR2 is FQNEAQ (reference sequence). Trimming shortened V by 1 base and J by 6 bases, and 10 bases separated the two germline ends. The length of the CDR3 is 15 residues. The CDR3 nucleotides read TGTGCCAGCAGCTTAGTGGAGGGGAGTAATTCACCCCTCCACTTT. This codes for CASSLVEGSNSPLHF.

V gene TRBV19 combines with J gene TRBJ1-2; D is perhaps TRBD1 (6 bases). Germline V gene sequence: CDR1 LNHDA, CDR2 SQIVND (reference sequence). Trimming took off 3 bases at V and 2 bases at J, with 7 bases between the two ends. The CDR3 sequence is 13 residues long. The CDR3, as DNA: TGTGCCAGTAGTATTGACAGGAACTATGGCTACACCTTC. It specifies CASSIDRNYGYTF.

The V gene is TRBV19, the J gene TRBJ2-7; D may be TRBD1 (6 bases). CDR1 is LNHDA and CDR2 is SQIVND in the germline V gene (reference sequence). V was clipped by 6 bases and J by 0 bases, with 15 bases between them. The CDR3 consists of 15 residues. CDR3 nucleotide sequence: TGTGCCAGTAGCCCTCGGGAACAGGGCTCCTACGAGCAGTACTTC. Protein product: CASSPREQGSYEQYF.

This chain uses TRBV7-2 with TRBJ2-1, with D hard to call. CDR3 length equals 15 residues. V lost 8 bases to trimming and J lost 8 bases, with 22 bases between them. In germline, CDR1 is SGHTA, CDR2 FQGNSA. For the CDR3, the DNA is TGTGCCAGCGCCAGCAGTCCTAGTCGATCCCATGAGCAGTTCTTC. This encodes CASASSPSRSHEQFF.

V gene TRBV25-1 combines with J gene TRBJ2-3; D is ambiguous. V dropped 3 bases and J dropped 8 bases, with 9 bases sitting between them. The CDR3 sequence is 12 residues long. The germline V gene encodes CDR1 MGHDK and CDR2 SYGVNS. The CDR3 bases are TGTGCCAGCAGTGACCATTACGGTACGCAGTATTTT. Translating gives CASSDHYGTQYF.

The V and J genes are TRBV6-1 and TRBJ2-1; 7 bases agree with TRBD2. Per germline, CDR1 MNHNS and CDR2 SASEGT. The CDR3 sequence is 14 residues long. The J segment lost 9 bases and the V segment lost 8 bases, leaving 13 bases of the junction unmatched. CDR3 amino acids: CASWGPGGRGEQFF. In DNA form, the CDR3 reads TGTGCCAGCTGGGGACCGGGGGGTAGAGGTGAGCAGTTCTTC.

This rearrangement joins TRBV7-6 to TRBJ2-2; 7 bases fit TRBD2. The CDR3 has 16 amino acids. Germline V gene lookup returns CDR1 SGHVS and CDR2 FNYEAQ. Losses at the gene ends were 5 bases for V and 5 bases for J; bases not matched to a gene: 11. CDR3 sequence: CASSPPGGARTGELFF. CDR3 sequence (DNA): TGTGCCAGCAGCCCGCCGGGAGGTGCGAGGACCGGGGAGCTGTTTTTT. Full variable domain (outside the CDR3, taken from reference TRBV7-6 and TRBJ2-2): GAGVSQSPRYKVTKRGQDVALRCDPISGHVSLYWYRQALGQGPEFLTYFNYEAQQDKSGLPNDRFSAERPEGSISTLTIQRTEQRDSAMYRCASSPPGGARTGELFFGEGSRLTVL.

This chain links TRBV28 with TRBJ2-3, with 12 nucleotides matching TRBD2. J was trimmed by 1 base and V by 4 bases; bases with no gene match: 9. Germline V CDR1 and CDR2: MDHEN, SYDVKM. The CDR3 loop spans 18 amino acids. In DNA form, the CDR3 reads TGTGCCAGCAGTTGGGCTAGCGGGAGGGGTACTGGCACAGATACGCAGTATTTT. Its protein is CASSWASGRGTGTDTQYF.

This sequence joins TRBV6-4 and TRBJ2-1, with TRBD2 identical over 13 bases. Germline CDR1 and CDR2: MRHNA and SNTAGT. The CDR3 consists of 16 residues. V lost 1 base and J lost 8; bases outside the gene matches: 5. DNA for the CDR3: TGTGCCAGCAGTGACTTTACTAGCGGGAGGGCCCATGAGCAGTTCTTC. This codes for CASSDFTSGRAHEQFF.

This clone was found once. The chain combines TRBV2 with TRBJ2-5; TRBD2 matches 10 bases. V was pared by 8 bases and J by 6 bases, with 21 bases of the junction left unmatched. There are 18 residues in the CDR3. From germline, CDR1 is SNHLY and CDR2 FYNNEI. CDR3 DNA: TGTGCCAGCGAACCCCTACTAGAGCGGGAGGGCCTTGGGCAGACCCAGTACTTC. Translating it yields CASEPLLEREGLGQTQYF.

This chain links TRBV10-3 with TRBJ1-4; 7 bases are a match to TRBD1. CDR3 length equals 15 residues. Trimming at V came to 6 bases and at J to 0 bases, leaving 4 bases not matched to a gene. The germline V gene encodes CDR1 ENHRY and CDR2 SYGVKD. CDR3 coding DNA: TGTGCCATCAGAGGGACAGCGTCAACTAATGAAAAACTGTTTTTT. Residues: CAIRGTASTNEKLFF.

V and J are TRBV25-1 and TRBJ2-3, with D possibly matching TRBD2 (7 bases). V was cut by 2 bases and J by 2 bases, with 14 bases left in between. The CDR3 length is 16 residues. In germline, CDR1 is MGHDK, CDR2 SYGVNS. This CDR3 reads CASSEQGRGTTDTQYF. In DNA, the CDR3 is TGTGCCAGCAGTGAACAAGGGAGGGGGACCACAGATACGCAGTATTTT. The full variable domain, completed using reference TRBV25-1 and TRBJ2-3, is EADIYQTPRYLVIGTGKKITLECSQTMGHDKMYWYQQDPGMELHLIHYSYGVNSTEKGDLSSESTVSRIRTEHFPLTLESARPSHTSQYLCASSEQGRGTTDTQYFGPGTRLTVL.

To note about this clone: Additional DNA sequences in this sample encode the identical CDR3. CDR3 loop: CASSPGLQETQYF. The CDR3 DNA sequence: TGTGCCAGCTCACCGGGACTGCAAGAGACCCAGTACTTC. The chain employs TRBV18 and TRBJ2-5; D perhaps matches TRBD2 (6 bases). V lost 3 bases and J lost 2, with 7 bases in between. Germline V CDR1 and CDR2: KGHSH, LQKENI. The CDR3 sequence is 13 residues long.

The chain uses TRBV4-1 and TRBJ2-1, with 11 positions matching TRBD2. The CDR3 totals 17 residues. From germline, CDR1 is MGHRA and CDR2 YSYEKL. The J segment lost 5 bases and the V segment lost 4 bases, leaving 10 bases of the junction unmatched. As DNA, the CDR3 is TGCGCCAGCAGCCTTGTTAGCGGGAGGGCTCGAGACAATGAGCAGTTCTTC. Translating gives CASSLVSGRARDNEQFF.

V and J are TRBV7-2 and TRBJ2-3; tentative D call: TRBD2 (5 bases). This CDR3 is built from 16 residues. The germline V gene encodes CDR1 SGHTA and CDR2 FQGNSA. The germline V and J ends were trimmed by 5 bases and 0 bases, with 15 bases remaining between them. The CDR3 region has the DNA TGTGCCAGCAGCCTGGGGAGTTCCCCTAGCACAGATACGCAGTATTTT. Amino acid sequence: CASSLGSSPSTDTQYF. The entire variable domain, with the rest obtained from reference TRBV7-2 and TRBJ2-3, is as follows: GAGVSQSPSNKVTEKGKDVELRCDPISGHTALYWYRQSLGQGLEFLIYFQGNSAPDKSGLPSDRFSAERTGGSVSTLTIQRTQQEDSAVYLCASSLGSSPSTDTQYFGPGTRLTVL.

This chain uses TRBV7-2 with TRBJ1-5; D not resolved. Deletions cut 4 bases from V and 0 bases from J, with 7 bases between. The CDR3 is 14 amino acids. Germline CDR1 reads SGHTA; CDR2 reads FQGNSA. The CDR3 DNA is TGTGCCAGCAGCTCCGACACTAGCAATCAGCCCCAGCATTTT. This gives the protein CASSSDTSNQPQHF.

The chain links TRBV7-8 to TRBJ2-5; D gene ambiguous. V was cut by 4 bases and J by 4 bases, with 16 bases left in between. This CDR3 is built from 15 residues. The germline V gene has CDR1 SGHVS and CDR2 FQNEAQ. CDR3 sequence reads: CASSYSAGWRETQYF. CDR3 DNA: TGTGCCAGCAGCTATTCTGCCGGGTGGAGAGAGACCCAGTACTTC.

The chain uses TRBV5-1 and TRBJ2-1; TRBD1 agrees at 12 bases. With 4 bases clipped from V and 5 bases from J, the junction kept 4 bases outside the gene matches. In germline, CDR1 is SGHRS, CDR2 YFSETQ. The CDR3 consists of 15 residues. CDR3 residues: CASSQGQGADNEQFF. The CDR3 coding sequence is TGCGCCAGCAGCCAGGGACAGGGGGCAGACAATGAGCAGTTCTTC.

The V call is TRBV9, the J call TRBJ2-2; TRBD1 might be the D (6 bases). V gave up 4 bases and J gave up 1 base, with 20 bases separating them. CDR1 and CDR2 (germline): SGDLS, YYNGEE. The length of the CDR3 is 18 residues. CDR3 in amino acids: CASSPLGQGMGNTGELFF. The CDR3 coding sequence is TGTGCCAGCAGCCCCCTAGGGCAGGGGATGGGGAACACCGGGGAGCTGTTTTTT.

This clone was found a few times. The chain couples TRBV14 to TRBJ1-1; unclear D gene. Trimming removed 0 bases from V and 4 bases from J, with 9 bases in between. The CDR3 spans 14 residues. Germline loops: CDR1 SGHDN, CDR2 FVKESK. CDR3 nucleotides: TGTGCCAGCAGCCAAGATAGCATCCGCACTGAAGCTTTCTTT. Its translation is CASSQDSIRTEAFF.

CDR3 nucleotide sequence: TGTGCCAGCAGCTTAACGACAGGGGGGATGGAAGCTTTCTTT. It is translated as CASSLTTGGMEAFF. V usage is TRBV7-9 and J usage is TRBJ1-1; 9 nucleotides align to TRBD1. The germline V gene encodes CDR1 SEHNR and CDR2 FQNEAQ (reference sequence). With 2 bases clipped from V and 8 bases from J, the junction kept 6 bases outside the gene matches. The CDR3 is 14 residues long.

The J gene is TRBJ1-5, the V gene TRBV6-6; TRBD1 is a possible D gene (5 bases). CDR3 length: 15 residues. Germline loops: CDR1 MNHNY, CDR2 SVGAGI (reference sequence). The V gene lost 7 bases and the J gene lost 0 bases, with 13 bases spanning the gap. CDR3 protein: CASTKGVYSNQPQHF. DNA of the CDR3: TGTGCCAGCACCAAAGGGGTCTATAGCAATCAGCCCCAGCATTTT.

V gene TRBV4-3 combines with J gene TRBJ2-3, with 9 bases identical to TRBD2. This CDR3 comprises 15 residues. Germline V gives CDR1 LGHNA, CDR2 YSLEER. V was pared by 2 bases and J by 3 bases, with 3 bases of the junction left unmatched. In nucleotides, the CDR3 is TGCGCCAGCAGCCAAAGTAGCGGGAGTACAGATACGCAGTATTTT. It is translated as CASSQSSGSTDTQYF.

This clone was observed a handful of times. The chain's CDR3 is CATSRGGRDKKPLHF. CDR3 nucleotides: TGTGCCACCAGCAGAGGCGGACGGGACAAGAAACCCCTCCACTTT. V and J are TRBV15 and TRBJ1-6; a possible D gene is TRBD1 (6 bases). From germline, CDR1 is LNHNV and CDR2 YYDKDF (reference sequence). This CDR3 has 15 residues. V lost 1 base to trimming and J lost 12 bases, with 16 bases between them.

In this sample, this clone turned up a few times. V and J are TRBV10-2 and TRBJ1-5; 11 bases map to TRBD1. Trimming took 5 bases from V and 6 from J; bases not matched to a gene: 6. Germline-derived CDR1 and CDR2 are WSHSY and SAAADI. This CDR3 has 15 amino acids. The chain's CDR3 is CASSRDRGSGQPQHF. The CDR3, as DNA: TGCGCCAGCAGTCGGGACAGGGGGTCAGGTCAGCCCCAGCATTTT.

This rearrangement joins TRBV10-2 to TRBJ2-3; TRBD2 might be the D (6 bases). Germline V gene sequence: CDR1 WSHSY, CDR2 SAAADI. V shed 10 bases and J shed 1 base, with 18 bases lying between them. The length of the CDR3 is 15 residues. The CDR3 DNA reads TGCGCCACTGAAGAGTGGGGAGGAGGCACAGATACGCAGTATTTT. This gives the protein CATEEWGGGTDTQYF.

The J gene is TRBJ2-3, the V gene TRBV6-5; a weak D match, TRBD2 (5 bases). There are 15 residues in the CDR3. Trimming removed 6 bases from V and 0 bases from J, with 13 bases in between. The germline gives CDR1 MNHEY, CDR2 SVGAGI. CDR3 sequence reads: CASSPPEGSTDTQYF. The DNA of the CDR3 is TGTGCCAGCAGCCCCCCAGAGGGAAGCACAGATACGCAGTATTTT.